This T cell receptor (beta chain) stems from a study of T-cell reconstitution after alpha-beta-depleted transplantation in children (dated by TCRdb to the mid-2010s). About the full investigation: Using TCR repertoire profiling, the study quantitatively followed how T-cell immune reconstitution unfolded in children after TCRalphabeta/CD19-depleted allogeneic hematopoietic cell transplantation. The study at large found these results: About two months after transplant, the apparently early recovery of alphabetaT-cell counts reportedly depended on just several hundred clones that had expanded rapidly and came from non-depleted graft cells. The high TCRbeta diversity at day 60 in some patients was ascribed to recipient T cells and intrathymic progenitors that had survived conditioning. Over subsequent months, a decline in hyperexpanded clone frequencies was noted, and after one year, T-cell counts and TCRbeta diversity were mostly ascribed to newly produced T cells.

Including the terminal cysteine and phenylalanine, the CDR3 comprises 15 residues. Only the CDR3 DNA stays, 45 bases, in frame from base 1. The germline V end is reduced by 1 base and the J end by 7 bases; junction bases left unmatched: 4. The germline V gene encodes CDR1 SGHVS and CDR2 FNYEAQ. The sample's treatment or condition, from its label and the paper: allogeneic hematopoietic cell transplantation with graft depleted of TCRalphabeta T cells and CD19 B cells. TCRalphabeta/CD19-depleted allogeneic hematopoietic cell grafts were given to the transplant recipients, all of whom were children. Libraries came from PCR. Sequencing used an Illumina HiSeq 2500. TCR library preparation used molecular barcoding, with unique molecular identifiers applied to normalize quantification of the TCRbeta repertoire. TCRdb reworked the public reads: Q25 trimming with fastp, MiXCR clone assembly, productive beta chains retained. Every distinct CDR3 protein forms one entry, paired with its most common genes and DNA. This sample has 580,000 or so distinct CDR3 sequences in its table, and about 23% of those were observed once. 13% to 15% of the sample goes to the ten largest clones.

Note on this clonotype: This receptor's antigen is unknown. No base-level quality is on record; no much larger clone is a single base apart.

The rearrangement combines TRBV7-6 with TRBJ2-1, with 10 bases matching TRBD2. This TCR came from a boy in the first two years of life who had a stem cell transplant for acute myeloid leukemia, so the T cells may come from the graft donor. The sample in question was PBMCs, mostly from graft donor cells, obtained 360 days after TCRalphabeta/CD19-depleted stem cell transplant. The DNA is as follows: TGTGCCAGCAGCTTAGTTAGCGGGGGGCCAAATGAGCAGTTCTTC. It codes for CASSLVSGGPNEQFF.